This T cell receptor beta chain came from a study of blood T cell repertoires in COVID-19. For the study at large: Collection of acute and convalescent COVID-19 samples took place in the United States, Italy and Spain.

This clone was detected once. V was clipped by 2 bases and J by 7 bases; unmatched bases: 5. CDR3 size: 15 residues. Germline CDR1 SGHTA, CDR2 FQGNSA. Methods used by the authors: Amplification of reference gene primers provided the estimated nucleated cell counts. Generated by immunoSEQ multiplex PCR, the TCRdb table keeps only in-frame clones and is missing some. V and J calls and clone size are given by that table; D and trimming were obtained from the DNA. The table lists 110,000 to 150,000 clones, about 80% of them singletons, with 35% to 50% in the top ten. The rearrangement links TRBV7-2 to TRBJ2-1; 10 bases fit TRBD2. Sequencing was done on a sample of peripheral blood. The sequence was obtained from a human donor in a cohort sampled during active COVID-19. For the CDR3, the DNA is TGTGCCAGCAGCTTAAATAGCGGGAGGCAAAATGAGCAGTTCTTC. Translated, it gives CASSLNSGRQNEQFF. The whole variable domain, filled in from reference TRBV7-2 and TRBJ2-1, reads GAGVSQSPSNKVTEKGKDVELRCDPISGHTALYWYRQSLGQGLEFLIYFQGNSAPDKSGLPSDRFSAERTGGSVSTLTIQRTQQEDSAVYLCASSLNSGRQNEQFFGPGTRLTVL.